The 19 T cell receptor beta chains below come from one sample, sequenced in a study of OX40 agonist ivuxolimab in advanced cancers. The method was immunoSEQ multiplex PCR; TCRdb's version includes in-frame clones alone and lacks a portion of them. The sample shows more than 55,000 clones, 90% to 95% of them seen only once. The source material was CD4+ or CD8+ T cells sorted from blood, sampled in a trial of the OX40 agonist ivuxolimab. The receptors were gathered from an adult with an advanced solid tumor such as melanoma, head and neck, liver or kidney cancer.

The chain couples TRBV4-1 to TRBJ1-6; D not resolved. Between the trimmed V and J ends, which lost 1 base and 1 base, there was a span of 11 bases. The CDR3 runs to 17 residues. Germline V gene data show CDR1 as MGHRA and CDR2 as YSYEKL. The CDR3 region is CASSQGSVGSYNSPLHF. The CDR3 coding sequence is TGCGCCAGCAGCCAAGGGTCGGTAGGTTCCTATAATTCACCCCTCCACTTT.

This rearrangement joins TRBV5-6 to TRBJ1-4; 9 nucleotides line up with TRBD1. Germline V gene data show CDR1 as SGHDT and CDR2 as YYEEEE. V shed 2 bases, J shed 8 bases, and the junction held 4 bases outside the gene matches. The CDR3 runs to 14 residues. CDR3 in amino acids: CASSFGTGFEKLFF. In DNA form, the CDR3 reads TGTGCCAGCAGCTTTGGGACAGGGTTCGAAAAACTGTTTTTT.

This clone has only one observation. The genes are TRBV5-1 and TRBJ2-3, with 10 bases identical to TRBD2. The trim removed 2 bases at V and 3 bases at J, leaving 9 bases unmatched. Germline V gene lookup returns CDR1 SGHRS and CDR2 YFSETQ. This CDR3 has 17 amino acids. CDR3 bases: TGCGCCAGCAGCTTTACCACTAGCGGGACTATGACAGATACGCAGTATTTT. Translated, it gives CASSFTTSGTMTDTQYF.

The chain combines TRBV7-6 with TRBJ2-2; D is unresolved. The V gene's germline CDR1 is SGHVS and CDR2 FNYEAQ. Trimming stripped 3 bases from V and 7 bases from J, with 9 bases between. This CDR3 has 13 amino acids. In nucleotides, the CDR3 is TGTGCCAGCAGCTTGGAATGGGACGGGGAGCTGTTTTTT. Its protein product is CASSLEWDGELFF.

The CDR3 is CASTLVGLAGGADTQYF. In nucleotides, the CDR3 is TGTGCCAGCACCCTCGTGGGACTAGCGGGAGGGGCAGATACGCAGTATTTT. The gene calls are TRBV5-6 and TRBJ2-3; TRBD2 matches 16 bases. Germline loops: CDR1 SGHDT, CDR2 YYEEEE. Trimming took 6 bases from V and 4 from J; bases not matched to a gene: 8. CDR3 length equals 17 residues.

The chain has TRBV5-6 and TRBJ2-5; 13 bases fit TRBD2. The ends lost 2 bases at V and 2 bases at J; junction bases unmatched: 3. This CDR3 has 16 amino acids. The germline CDR1 and CDR2 sequences are SGHDT and YYEEEE. Here the CDR3 DNA reads TGTGCCAGCAGCTTTGGACTAGCGGGGGAGCAAGAGACCCAGTACTTC. Translation: CASSFGLAGEQETQYF. Supplemented by reference TRBV5-6 and TRBJ2-5, the full variable domain reads DAGVTQSPTHLIKTRGQQVTLRCSPKSGHDTVSWYQQALGQGPQFIFQYYEEEERQRGNFPDRFSGHQFPNYSSELNVNALLLGDSALYLCASSFGLAGEQETQYFGPGTRLLVL.

This clone was picked up one time. The J gene is TRBJ1-2, the V gene TRBV7-2; 11 bases map to TRBD1. Unmatched junction bases numbered 11, after V lost 5 bases and J lost 6 bases. Per the germline V gene, CDR1 is SGHTA and CDR2 is FQGNSA. The CDR3 is made up of 16 amino acids. Written as DNA, the CDR3 is TGTGCCAGCAGCCCAGACATTGGACAGGGGGCGGATGGCTACACCTTC. Residues: CASSPDIGQGADGYTF.

This sequence joins TRBV12-1 and TRBJ2-2; the table's D call TRBD2 went unverified against the DNA. TRBV12-1 is marked as a pseudogene. The CDR3 runs to 16 residues. CDR3 sequence: CASSPQSGRSPGELFF. CDR3 DNA: TGTGCCAGCAGCCCCCAGAGCGGGAGATCCCCCGGGGAGCTGTTTTTT.

The V call is TRBV5-1, the J call TRBJ2-3; possibly TRBD2 for D (6 bases). The V end lost 8 bases, the J end lost 3 bases, and 7 bases lay between the germline ends. Germline assignment: CDR1 SGHRS and CDR2 YFSETQ. There are 11 residues in the CDR3. CDR3 sequence (DNA): TGCGCCAGTGGGGGGACAGATACGCAGTATTTT. It encodes CASGGTDTQYF. Full variable domain (outside the CDR3, taken from reference TRBV5-1 and TRBJ2-3): KAGVTQTPRYLIKTRGQQVTLSCSPISGHRSVSWYQQTPGQGLQFLFEYFSETQRNKGNFPGRFSGRQFSNSRSEMNVSTLELGDSALYLCASGGTDTQYFGPGTRLTVL.

The V gene is TRBV13, the J gene TRBJ2-5, with D unclear. The CDR3 contains 17 residues. Per germline, CDR1 PRHDT and CDR2 FYEKMQ (reference sequence). Trimming took off 1 base at V and 1 base at J, with 16 bases between the two ends. CDR3 loop: CASSLVPGNNIQETQYF. CDR3 nucleotides: TGTGCCAGCAGCTTAGTCCCGGGTAACAATATCCAAGAGACCCAGTACTTC.

V is TRBV5-5 and J is TRBJ2-7; TRBD2 matches 7 bases. Germline V lookup: CDR1 SGHKS, CDR2 YYEKEE (reference sequence). The CDR3 contains 16 residues. V lost 2 bases and J lost 3; bases outside the gene matches: 11. The CDR3 nucleotides read TGTGCCAGCAGCTTTGACCAAGCGGGAAACAACTACGAGCAGTACTTC. Amino acid sequence: CASSFDQAGNNYEQYF.

V and J are TRBV16 and TRBJ2-7; D remains unclear. Per germline, CDR1 KGHSY and CDR2 FQNENV. The length of the CDR3 is 11 residues. Trimming removed 4 bases from V and 2 bases from J, with 3 bases in between. The CDR3 nucleotides are TGTGCCAGCAGCCTTACCTACGAGCAGTACTTC. Translated: CASSLTYEQYF.

This chain connects TRBV6-5 to TRBJ2-2; D ambiguous. Germline loops: CDR1 MNHEY, CDR2 SVGAGI. This CDR3 has 11 amino acids. Trimming stripped 4 bases from V and 7 bases from J, with 4 bases between. The chain's CDR3 is CASSFGGELFF. CDR3 nucleotides: TGTGCCAGCAGTTTTGGCGGGGAGCTGTTTTTT.

The genes are TRBV5-6 and TRBJ1-1; TRBD1 is a possible D gene (5 bases). The CDR3 totals 13 residues. V was pared by 2 bases and J by 11 bases, with 16 bases between. CDR1 SGHDT and CDR2 YYEEEE come from the germline V gene. For the CDR3, the DNA is TGTGCCAGCAGCTTAGAGGGGTCCCGCGGGGCTTTCTTT. The encoded protein is CASSLEGSRGAFF. Variable domain in full (rest from reference TRBV5-6 and TRBJ1-1): DAGVTQSPTHLIKTRGQQVTLRCSPKSGHDTVSWYQQALGQGPQFIFQYYEEEERQRGNFPDRFSGHQFPNYSSELNVNALLLGDSALYLCASSLEGSRGAFFGQGTRLTVV.

The chain joins TRBV9 to TRBJ2-5, with TRBD2 matching over 10 bases. CDR1 is SGDLS, CDR2 YYNGEE, per germline. J gave up 1 base and V 6 bases, and 6 bases lay outside the gene matches. CDR3 length equals 15 residues. CDR3 in amino acids: CASTLAGTIQETQYF. The CDR3 DNA sequence: TGTGCCAGCACACTAGCGGGGACCATCCAAGAGACCCAGTACTTC.

V gene TRBV7-8 combines with J gene TRBJ2-3; 8 positions match TRBD1. Germline CDR1 is SGHVS and CDR2 is FQNEAQ. The CDR3 spans 16 residues. J was trimmed by 0 bases and V by 5 bases; bases with no gene match: 7. The CDR3 loop reads CASSPRTGTSTDTQYF. As DNA, the CDR3 is TGTGCCAGCAGCCCCCGGACAGGGACGAGCACAGATACGCAGTATTTT. The entire variable domain, with the rest obtained from reference TRBV7-8 and TRBJ2-3, is as follows: GAGVSQSPRYKVAKRGQDVALRCDPISGHVSLFWYQQALGQGPEFLTYFQNEAQLDKSGLPSDRFFAERPEGSVSTLKIQRTQQEDSAVYLCASSPRTGTSTDTQYFGPGTRLTVL.

This chain uses TRBV19 with TRBJ1-6, with 9 bases matching TRBD1. Germline assignment: CDR1 LNHDA and CDR2 SQIVND (reference sequence). V gave up 7 bases and J gave up 6 bases; unmatched junction bases: 4. This CDR3 contains 14 residues. The CDR3 is CASTSTGGNSPLHF. DNA for the CDR3: TGTGCCAGTACTTCGACAGGGGGTAATTCACCCCTCCACTTT.

The gene calls are TRBV27 and TRBJ2-1, with 8 positions matching TRBD2. Germline trimming cut 4 bases from V and 5 bases from J; bases unmatched to any gene: 4. Germline V gene lookup returns CDR1 MNHEY and CDR2 SMNVEV (reference sequence). The CDR3 has 14 amino acids. The CDR3 spells CASSSGGPNNEQFF. DNA for the CDR3: TGTGCCAGCAGTTCGGGAGGGCCTAACAATGAGCAGTTCTTC.

Notes on this clone: One junction end disagrees with the germline gene, perhaps due to a read error. The chain is built from TRBV4-2 and TRBJ1-4; D unclear. The CDR3 consists of 15 residues. Germline-derived CDR1 and CDR2 are LGHNA and YNFKEQ. CDR3 in DNA: TGTACCAGCAGCCCTCCGGGGAGAGCTAATGAAAAACTGTTTTTT. Translated, it gives CTSSPPGRANEKLFF.